This TCR beta chain appears in the sequencing data of a study of blood T cell repertoires in COVID-19. Study summary: T cells, B-cell-depleted T cells, or PBMCs supplied cDNA or gDNA.

The CDR3 is 16 residues long. CDR1 and CDR2 (germline): LNHDA, SQIVND (reference sequence). V lost 2 bases, J lost 6 bases, and 9 bases stayed unmatched. Profiling relied on immunoSEQ multiplex PCR, and the TCRdb table lists in-frame clones only, not all of them. The data show more than 150,000 clones, roughly 87% seen once. Recovery among Cohort 3 donors was established by two negative PCRs, clearance, or symptom resolution. This receptor was taken from a woman aged 50 to 60 who had recovered from COVID-19. The source material was PBMCs or T cells enriched from blood (not recorded which). The chain employs TRBV19 and TRBJ1-5; 8 nucleotides match TRBD1. The chain's CDR3 is CASSITRQGATQPQHF. DNA of the CDR3: TGTGCCAGTAGTATAACCCGGCAGGGGGCGACTCAGCCCCAGCATTTT.